This is a list of T cell receptor beta chains from one sample in a study of CD8 T cells in Susac syndrome. One entry per CDR3 protein results from TCRdb running MiXCR on the immunoSEQ multiplex PCR reads. The sample lists around 200,000 distinct CDR3 sequences, roughly 92% seen once, with around 0.15% in the top ten. Sequenced sample: CD8+ T cells from PBMCs. The source is a human donor with multiple sclerosis. Both conserved end residues are part of each CDR3.

V | CDR3
TRBV6-5 | CAAGTAYEQYF
TRBV6-5 | CASRRDQGAAETQYF
TRBV7-8 | CASSFQEGRETQYF
TRBV7-9 | CASSLGAGTGSYEQYF
TRBV13 | CASSSGVGSGPYNEQFF
TRBV6-2/TRBV6-3 | CASSLLIAGAANEQFF
TRBV19 | CASSIDDGGNEQFF
TRBV6-5 | CASSYSTLQNYGYTF
TRBV30 | CAWSAGRGGELFF
TRBV20-1 | CSALTGTDYPVGRAIYNEQFF
TRBV12-3/TRBV12-4 | CASSPRDVGWGQPQHF
TRBV4-3 | CASRAPGEDTEAFF
TRBV12-3/TRBV12-4 | CASSSSLEKEQYF
TRBV9 | CASSVASGISYNEQFF
TRBV29-1 | CSVVVPGGGTNEKLFF
TRBV13 | CASSLGRQMNTEAFF
TRBV19 | CASSARGRNEQFF
TRBV25-1 | CASSERQDGRANTGELFF
TRBV12-3/TRBV12-4 | CASSLGAIGAGELFF
TRBV29-1 | CSVDWESLNTEAFF
TRBV13 | CASSPGGGGPQHF
TRBV11-2 | CASSSGTGALQPQHF
TRBV29-1 | CSVLTESDSHGYTF
TRBV12-3/TRBV12-4 | CASRGVEQALAGGYQETQYF
TRBV6-2/TRBV6-3 | CASSYLVASYEQYF
TRBV12-3/TRBV12-4 | CASSLMTRRPTGELFF
TRBV6-6 | CASSYSAGELFF
TRBV9 | CASSVVSGANVLTF
TRBV30 | CAWSDRVSYEQYF
TRBV5-6 | CASSSKPGLRDGNTEAFF
TRBV27 | CASSFAPGGAYEQYF
TRBV9 | CASSVETSGSSEQYF
TRBV29-1 | CSVEKPETQYF